This T cell receptor (beta chain) was sequenced in a study of cytomegalovirus exposure and HLA in healthy donors. About the research overall: Researchers previously reported finding roughly 120 million unique TCR beta sequences from about 179 million T cells.

In the PCR, 60 Vbeta and 13 Jbeta primers were used. Using immunoSEQ multiplex PCR, the repertoire was profiled, and TCRdb retains in-frame clones only, with some absent. The sample includes around 160,000 clones, around 75% of them seen just once. The V and J ends lost 4 bases and 3 bases respectively, with 14 bases between them. This CDR3 has 14 amino acids. Germline CDR1 and CDR2: SGDLS and YYNGEE. Sequencing used PBMCs. V is TRBV9 and J is TRBJ2-7, with D perhaps TRBD1 (6 bases). The TCR was taken from a human donor in good health. The CDR3 reads CASSLTGSSYEQYF. CDR3 sequence (DNA): TGTGCCAGCAGCCTTACAGGGTCAAGCTACGAGCAGTACTTC.